A single sample gave rise to the 28 T cell receptor beta chains below, sequenced in a study of STAT5B mutations in CD4+ large granular lymphocyte leukemia. Data came from immunoSEQ multiplex PCR; TCRdb stores just in-frame clones and leaves some out. Among tens of thousands of clones listed, about 80% were seen once. The sequenced material came from CD4+ T cells from blood buffy coats. The receptor source for this set is a human donor in good health.

This chain links TRBV5-1 with TRBJ2-5, with TRBD2 matching over 11 bases. CDR3 length: 15 amino acids. Germline-derived CDR1 and CDR2 are SGHRS and YFSETQ. V was clipped by 2 bases and J by 5 bases; unmatched bases: 5. DNA for the CDR3: TGCGCCAGCAGCTTAGCTAGCGGGGGGCCGGAGACCCAGTACTTC. Its translation: CASSLASGGPETQYF.

The chain links TRBV27 to TRBJ2-3; 9 nucleotides agree with TRBD2. The junction had 15 bases not matched to a gene; V was cut back by 3 bases and J by 2 bases. This CDR3 region has 19 residues. Germline V CDR1 and CDR2: MNHEY, SMNVEV (reference sequence). The CDR3 region has the DNA TGTGCCAGCAGTTTTTCGGGGGTTGTAGCGGGGGCCAACACAGATACGCAGTATTTT. It yields the protein CASSFSGVVAGANTDTQYF.

This chain links TRBV11-2 with TRBJ2-4; D is possibly TRBD2 (6 bases). Trimming took 5 bases from V and 8 from J, leaving 16 bases between them. The length of the CDR3 is 14 residues. Germline V CDR1 and CDR2: SGHAT, FQNNGV. The CDR3 region has the DNA TGTGCCAGCAGCCCGACTCCCAGGAGGGACATTCAGTACTTC. As protein: CASSPTPRRDIQYF.

J is TRBJ2-3 and V is TRBV7-2; a possible D gene is TRBD1 (5 bases). Germline V gene data show CDR1 as SGHTA and CDR2 as FQGNSA. Deletions cut 1 base from V and 0 bases from J, with 8 bases between. The CDR3 is 15 amino acids. The CDR3 bases are TGTGCCAGCAGCTTAGAACCAGGGAGCACAGATACGCAGTATTTT. Protein sequence: CASSLEPGSTDTQYF.

The chain employs TRBV30 and TRBJ1-6; D possibly corresponds to TRBD1 (6 bases). The CDR3 has 13 amino acids. V lost 8 bases, J lost 6 bases, and 14 bases lay in between. Germline lookup yields CDR1 GTSNPN and CDR2 SVGIG (reference sequence). CDR3 sequence (DNA): TGTGCCCAGACTAGGACAGCTAATTCACCCCTCCACTTT. Its protein product is CAQTRTANSPLHF.

The rearrangement uses TRBV30 and TRBJ1-1; D is undetermined. Germline lookup yields CDR1 GTSNPN and CDR2 SVGIG (reference sequence). The CDR3 extends over 14 amino acids. The V end was cut by 0 bases, the J end by 1 base, with 9 bases between. The CDR3 region has the DNA TGTGCCTGGAGTGTAGGTCTGGGGAACACTGAAGCTTTCTTT. It is translated as CAWSVGLGNTEAFF.

The rearrangement joins TRBV5-1 to TRBJ2-7; TRBD1 is a possible D gene (6 bases). The CDR3 consists of 14 residues. Trimming stripped 4 bases from V and 5 bases from J, with 16 bases between. From germline, CDR1 is SGHRS and CDR2 YFSETQ. DNA of the CDR3: TGCGCCAGCAGCACCTCGGGACAAAGCGACGAGCAGTACTTC. It translates to CASSTSGQSDEQYF. The complete variable domain, with remaining parts taken from reference TRBV5-1 and TRBJ2-7, reads KAGVTQTPRYLIKTRGQQVTLSCSPISGHRSVSWYQQTPGQGLQFLFEYFSETQRNKGNFPGRFSGRQFSNSRSEMNVSTLELGDSALYLCASSTSGQSDEQYFGPGTRLTVT.

This clone was observed a handful of times. The rearrangement uses TRBV15 and TRBJ2-1; unclear D gene. The V end lost 0 bases, the J end lost 12 bases, and 18 bases lay between the germline ends. Germline lookup yields CDR1 LNHNV and CDR2 YYDKDF (reference sequence). The CDR3 is 15 amino acids. CDR3 in DNA: TGTGCCACCAGCAGAGAGCCCGAGCCGAGGTATGGGCAGTTCTTC. Translating it yields CATSREPEPRYGQFF.

This clone has more than one count but fewer than ten. The chain employs TRBV4-1 and TRBJ2-2; D is unresolved. The germline V gene encodes CDR1 MGHRA and CDR2 YSYEKL. The CDR3 is made up of 15 amino acids. V gave up 3 bases and J gave up 1 base, with 9 bases separating them. The CDR3 protein is CASSHNKGNTGELFF. The CDR3 region has the DNA TGCGCCAGCAGCCACAACAAGGGGAACACCGGGGAGCTGTTTTTT.

The chain links TRBV27 to TRBJ1-5; a weak D match, TRBD1 (6 bases). This CDR3 spans 17 amino acids. The ends were cut back, 5 bases at V and 2 bases at J, with 19 bases in the middle. CDR1 MNHEY and CDR2 SMNVEV come from the germline V gene (reference sequence). CDR3: CASSRGGNWFGNQPQHF. The CDR3 region has the DNA TGTGCCAGCAGTCGAGGGGGAAATTGGTTCGGCAATCAGCCCCAGCATTTT.

This chain uses TRBV10-3 with TRBJ2-3, with D tentatively TRBD1 or TRBD2 (5 bases each). Looked up from germline, CDR1 is ENHRY and CDR2 is SYGVKD. V was trimmed by 4 bases and J by 2 bases, leaving 13 bases between them. The CDR3 has 15 residues. The CDR3 sequence is CAISVGDPFTDTQYF. The CDR3 region has the DNA TGTGCCATCAGTGTTGGGGACCCTTTCACAGATACGCAGTATTTT.

The genes are TRBV7-8 and TRBJ2-1, with 12 bases that match TRBD1. This CDR3 region has 20 residues. Germline assignment: CDR1 SGHVS and CDR2 FQNEAQ. Losses at the gene ends were 1 base for V and 0 bases for J; bases not matched to a gene: 10. CDR3: CASSLVGTGGSRPSYNEQFF. As DNA, the CDR3 is TGTGCCAGCAGCTTAGTGGGGACAGGGGGCTCCCGCCCCTCCTACAATGAGCAGTTCTTC.

V gene TRBV4-2 combines with J gene TRBJ2-2; 10 bases agree with TRBD2. The CDR3 loop spans 22 amino acids. V was pared by 1 base and J by 5 bases, with 22 bases of the junction left unmatched. Germline lookup yields CDR1 LGHNA and CDR2 YNFKEQ. DNA for the CDR3: TGTGCCAGCAGCCAAGCTGGAGGAGGGCTAGCGGGGGCCCCGATGGCGACCGGGGAGCTGTTTTTT. Protein: CASSQAGGGLAGAPMATGELFF.

CDR3 nucleotides: TGTGCCAGCAGTATAGCGGGGGGGAGGACCGGGGAGCTGTTTTTT. Translation: CASSIAGGRTGELFF. The J gene is TRBJ2-2, the V gene TRBV6-5, with 11 nucleotides matching TRBD2. Germline CDR1 and CDR2: MNHEY and SVGAGI. This CDR3 comprises 15 residues. V lost 5 bases to trimming and J lost 5 bases; unmatched junction nucleotides: 4.

This sequence joins TRBV6-6 and TRBJ2-7; D uncertain. Germline values: CDR1 MNHNY, CDR2 SVGAGI (reference sequence). Trimming took off 4 bases at V and 1 base at J, with 8 bases between the two ends. The CDR3 has 13 residues. The DNA for the CDR3 is TGTGCCAGCAGTTTAGGCCAGTCCTACGAGCAGTACTTC. It specifies CASSLGQSYEQYF.

J is TRBJ1-5 and V is TRBV5-1, with 8 bases lining up with TRBD1. The ends lost 0 bases at V and 1 base at J; junction bases unmatched: 0. In germline, CDR1 is SGHRS, CDR2 YFSETQ. This CDR3 contains 15 residues. The CDR3 coding sequence is TGCGCCAGCAGCTTGGGACAGGGGAGCAATCAGCCCCAGCATTTT. Amino acids: CASSLGQGSNQPQHF.

The rearrangement uses TRBV5-3 and TRBJ1-1; 7 bases match TRBD1. TRBV5-3 is an ORF for which the function is uncertain. This CDR3 has 13 residues. V dropped 0 bases and J dropped 8; count of bases not matched to a gene: 4. The chain's CDR3 is CARSLEGTVEAFF. For the CDR3, the DNA is TGTGCCAGAAGCTTGGAGGGGACAGTAGAAGCTTTCTTT.

The rearrangement joins TRBV7-9 to TRBJ2-5; possibly TRBD1 or TRBD2 for D (6 bases each). CDR3 length: 13 amino acids. V lost 7 bases and J 5 bases, leaving 14 bases between the germline ends. Germline V lookup: CDR1 SEHNR, CDR2 FQNEAQ (reference sequence). CDR3 coding DNA: TGTGCCAGCACCTTTGGGGGGCTCGAGACCCAGTACTTC. Translating gives CASTFGGLETQYF.

This chain joins TRBV29-1 and TRBJ1-1; TRBD1 matches 8 bases. Germline assignment: CDR1 SQVTM and CDR2 ANQGSEA. The CDR3 has 12 amino acids. After removal of 2 bases from V and 6 bases from J, the junction contained 2 bases not matched to a gene. The CDR3 sequence is CSVESGGAEAFF. Written as DNA, the CDR3 is TGCAGCGTTGAATCAGGGGGCGCTGAAGCTTTCTTT.

V and J are TRBV5-4 and TRBJ2-5; no clear D. Germline V lookup: CDR1 SGHNT, CDR2 YYREEE (reference sequence). This CDR3 spans 13 amino acids. Trimming removed 3 bases at V and 5 bases at J, with 11 bases between. CDR3 region: CASSSPPGETQYF. The CDR3 DNA is TGTGCCAGCAGCTCCCCCCCTGGGGAGACCCAGTACTTC.

V gene TRBV16 combines with J gene TRBJ2-4; D might be TRBD1 (7 bases). V was cut by 6 bases and J by 5 bases, with 23 bases left in between. The CDR3 has 17 amino acids. Germline V gives CDR1 KGHSY, CDR2 FQNENV. The CDR3 DNA sequence: TGTGCCAGCAGTCTTTTATCGACAGGGAGGAGGGAAAACATTCAGTACTTC. Translating it yields CASSLLSTGRRENIQYF.

CDR3 bases: TGCGCCAGCAGAAAGGGGCAGTACTTC. It yields the protein CASRKGQYF. This chain uses TRBV4-1 with TRBJ2-7; D is undetermined. CDR3 length: 9 amino acids. Between the trimmed V and J ends, which lost 6 bases and 9 bases, there was a span of 6 bases. Per the germline V gene, CDR1 is MGHRA and CDR2 is YSYEKL.

This chain uses TRBV7-2 with TRBJ2-1; D unclear. This CDR3 spans 11 amino acids. Germline V lookup: CDR1 SGHTA, CDR2 FQGNSA. The germline V and J ends were trimmed by 3 bases and 15 bases, with 12 bases remaining between them. CDR3 sequence (DNA): TGTGCCAGCAGCTTTTATTCTCCCGCGTTCTTC. Translating it yields CASSFYSPAFF.

This chain links TRBV19 with TRBJ1-5; 8 bases are shared with TRBD1. CDR3 size: 18 residues. V dropped 0 bases and J dropped 4; count of bases not matched to a gene: 11. The germline V gene has CDR1 LNHDA and CDR2 SQIVND (reference sequence). As DNA, the CDR3 is TGTGCCAGTAGTATAGACCCCGACAGGGGAACCCGTAATCAGCCCCAGCATTTT. Protein sequence: CASSIDPDRGTRNQPQHF. Full variable domain (outside the CDR3, taken from reference TRBV19 and TRBJ1-5): DGGITQSPKYLFRKEGQNVTLSCEQNLNHDAMYWYRQDPGQGLRLIYYSQIVNDFQKGDIAEGYSVSREKKESFPLTVTSAQKNPTAFYLCASSIDPDRGTRNQPQHFGDGTRLSIL.

The chain joins TRBV27 to TRBJ2-1; no clear D gene. CDR1 is MNHEY, CDR2 SMNVEV, per germline (reference sequence). The CDR3 consists of 15 residues. Deletions cut 3 bases from V and 0 bases from J, with 9 bases between. CDR3 in DNA: TGTGCCAGCAGTTTCACCCTGAGCTCCTACAATGAGCAGTTCTTC. This sequence encodes CASSFTLSSYNEQFF.

The chain employs TRBV5-5 and TRBJ2-3; D unresolved. CDR3 length: 13 amino acids. V lost 2 bases, J lost 3 bases, and 7 bases lay in between. Germline CDR1 and CDR2: SGHKS and YYEKEE (reference sequence). The CDR3 protein is CASSLELTDTQYF. Here the CDR3 DNA reads TGTGCCAGCAGCTTAGAATTAACAGATACGCAGTATTTT.

This clone was seen a few times. The chain combines TRBV5-1 with TRBJ2-2; D is possibly TRBD1 (5 bases). Germline CDR1 and CDR2: SGHRS and YFSETQ. The V gene lost 1 base and the J gene lost 6 bases, with 13 bases spanning the gap. This CDR3 is 15 amino acids long. This chain's CDR3 is CASSLRAGSAGELFF. In DNA form, the CDR3 reads TGCGCCAGCAGCTTGCGGGCAGGGTCGGCCGGGGAGCTGTTTTTT.

The J gene is TRBJ2-7, the V gene TRBV28; no definite D call. CDR3 size: 12 residues. Germline CDR1 MDHEN, CDR2 SYDVKM. Trimming took off 6 bases at V and 4 bases at J, with 10 bases between the two ends. The CDR3 DNA reads as TGTGCCAGCAGAGGGCCCTCATACGAGCAGTACTTC. Protein: CASRGPSYEQYF.